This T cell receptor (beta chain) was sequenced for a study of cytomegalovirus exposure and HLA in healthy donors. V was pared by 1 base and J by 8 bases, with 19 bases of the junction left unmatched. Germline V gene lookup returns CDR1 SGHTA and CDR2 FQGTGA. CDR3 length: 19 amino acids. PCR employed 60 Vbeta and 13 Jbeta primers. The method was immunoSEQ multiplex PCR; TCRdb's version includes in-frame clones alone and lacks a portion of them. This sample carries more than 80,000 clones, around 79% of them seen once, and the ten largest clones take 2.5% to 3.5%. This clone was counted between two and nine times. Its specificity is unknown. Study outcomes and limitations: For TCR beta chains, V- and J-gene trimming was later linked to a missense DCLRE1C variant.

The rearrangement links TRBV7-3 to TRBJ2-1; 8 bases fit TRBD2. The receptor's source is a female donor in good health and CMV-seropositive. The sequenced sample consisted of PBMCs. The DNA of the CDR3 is TGTGCCAGCAGCTTAAACATCCCTTTTGCGGGAGGACGGAGGGATGAGCAGTTCTTC. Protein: CASSLNIPFAGGRRDEQFF.